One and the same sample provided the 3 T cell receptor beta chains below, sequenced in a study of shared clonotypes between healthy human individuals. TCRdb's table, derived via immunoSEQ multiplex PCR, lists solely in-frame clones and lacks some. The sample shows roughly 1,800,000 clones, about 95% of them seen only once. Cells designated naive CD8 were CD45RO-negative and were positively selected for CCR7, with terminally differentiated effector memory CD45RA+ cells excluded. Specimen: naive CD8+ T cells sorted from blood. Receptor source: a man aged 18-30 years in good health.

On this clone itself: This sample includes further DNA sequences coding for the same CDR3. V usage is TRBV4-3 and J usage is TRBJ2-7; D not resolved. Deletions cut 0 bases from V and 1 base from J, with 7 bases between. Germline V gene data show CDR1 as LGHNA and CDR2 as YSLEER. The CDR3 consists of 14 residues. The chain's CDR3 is CASSQDSSSYEQYF. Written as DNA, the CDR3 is TGCGCCAGCAGCCAAGATAGCTCATCCTACGAGCAGTACTTC.

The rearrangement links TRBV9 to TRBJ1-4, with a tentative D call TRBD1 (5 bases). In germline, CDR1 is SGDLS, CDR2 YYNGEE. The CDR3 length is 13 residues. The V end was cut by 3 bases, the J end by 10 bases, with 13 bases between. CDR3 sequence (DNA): TGTGCCAGCAGCGCCGTAGGGGAGGGAAAACTGTTTTTT. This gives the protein CASSAVGEGKLFF. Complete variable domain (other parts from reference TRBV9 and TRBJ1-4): DSGVTQTPKHLITATGQRVTLRCSPRSGDLSVYWYQQSLDQGLQFLIQYYNGEERAKGNILERFSAQQFPDLHSELNLSSLELGDSALYFCASSAVGEGKLFFGSGTQLSVL.

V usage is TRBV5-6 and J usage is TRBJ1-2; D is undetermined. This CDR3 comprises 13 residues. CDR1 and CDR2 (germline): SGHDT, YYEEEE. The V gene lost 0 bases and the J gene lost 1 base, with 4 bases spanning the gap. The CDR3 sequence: CASSLVGNYGYTF. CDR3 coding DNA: TGTGCCAGCAGCTTGGTCGGTAACTATGGCTACACCTTC.